This TCR beta chain appears in the sequencing data of a study of T-cell reconstitution after alpha-beta-depleted transplantation in children. Unique molecular identifiers were incorporated into the prepared TCRbeta library. MiXCR, applied by TCRdb to the PCR reads, yields one record per CDR3 protein. Found here are 210,000 or so distinct CDR3 sequences, 9.5% to 13% of them singletons; the top ten hold roughly 28%. Whole-study findings and limits: Where alpha-beta T cells came from about two months after transplant was reportedly several hundred expanded graft clones. Several patients had high TCRbeta diversity at day 60; it came from surviving recipient T cells and thymic progenitors. Hyperexpanded clones declined; after one year, newly produced T cells mostly supplied diversity.

Germline V gene sequence: CDR1 DFQATT, CDR2 SNEGSKA (reference sequence). The CDR3 totals 15 residues. Trimming removed 1 base from V and 2 bases from J, with 14 bases in between. In the case of this clonotype: Its target is unknown.

The source is a child younger than two with acute myeloid leukemia, due to receive a stem cell transplant. The source material was PBMCs, sampled before TCRalphabeta/CD19-depleted stem cell transplant. The chain joins TRBV20-1 to TRBJ1-1; maybe TRBD1 (5 bases). CDR3 in amino acids: CSARAGGGSNTEAFF. The CDR3 DNA reads as TGCAGTGCTAGAGCCGGGGGGGGGAGTAACACTGAAGCTTTCTTT.